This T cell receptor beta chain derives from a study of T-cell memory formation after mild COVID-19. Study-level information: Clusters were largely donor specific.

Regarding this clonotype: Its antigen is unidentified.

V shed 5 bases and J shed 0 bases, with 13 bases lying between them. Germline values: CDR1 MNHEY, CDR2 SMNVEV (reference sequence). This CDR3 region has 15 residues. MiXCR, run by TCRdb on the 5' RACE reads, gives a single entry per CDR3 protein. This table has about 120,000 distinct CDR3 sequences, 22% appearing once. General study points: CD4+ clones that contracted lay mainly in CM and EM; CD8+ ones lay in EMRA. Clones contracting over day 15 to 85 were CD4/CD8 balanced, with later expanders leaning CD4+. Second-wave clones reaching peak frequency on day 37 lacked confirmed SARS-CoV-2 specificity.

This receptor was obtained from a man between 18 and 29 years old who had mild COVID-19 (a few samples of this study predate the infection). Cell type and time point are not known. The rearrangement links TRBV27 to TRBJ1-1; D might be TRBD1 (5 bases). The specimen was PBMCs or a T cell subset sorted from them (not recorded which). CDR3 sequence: CASSLQAHLNTEAFF. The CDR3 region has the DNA TGTGCCAGCAGTCTACAGGCCCACCTGAACACTGAAGCTTTCTTT.